A single T cell receptor (beta chain) is shown here with its context. Its specificity is not known. This record belongs to a study of post-analysis software for immune sequencing data. Study-wide background: Patients with relapsing-remitting, secondary progressive and progressive-relapsing multiple sclerosis courses were all represented.

Study-level findings and limits: Significantly lower normalized Chao1 diversity was seen in multiple sclerosis patients than in controls. When the samples were clustered directly with F measure, those that had been prepared in the same batch showed strong co-clustering.

The TCR beta cDNA libraries contained unique molecular identifiers. A population of roughly 0.9 to 11 million T cells gave rise to roughly 500,000 cDNA molecules. TCRdb re-called the PCR reads with MiXCR, one entry per CDR3 protein. This sample yields over 150,000 distinct CDR3 sequences, of which over 25% are seen a single time; about 1.6% belongs to the top ten. The sample was blood. This receptor was identified in a girl aged 10 to 17 with multiple sclerosis.

CDR3 DNA: TGTGCCAGCAGTTTGGAAGGGGTGAATGATGAAGCTTTCTTT. Protein: CASSLEGVNDEAFF. The V and J genes are TRBV28 and TRBJ1-1, with D perhaps TRBD1 (5 bases). Germline V gene data show CDR1 as MDHEN and CDR2 as SYDVKM. The CDR3 has 14 amino acids. V was trimmed by 3 bases and J by 7 bases, leaving 15 bases between them.